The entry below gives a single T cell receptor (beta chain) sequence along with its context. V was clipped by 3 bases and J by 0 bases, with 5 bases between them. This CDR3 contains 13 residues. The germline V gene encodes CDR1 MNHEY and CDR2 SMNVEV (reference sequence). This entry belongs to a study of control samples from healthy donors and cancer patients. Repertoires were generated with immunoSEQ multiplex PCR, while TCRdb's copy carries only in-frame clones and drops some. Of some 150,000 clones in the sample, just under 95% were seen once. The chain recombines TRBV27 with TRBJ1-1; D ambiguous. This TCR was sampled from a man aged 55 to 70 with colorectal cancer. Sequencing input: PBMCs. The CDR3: CASSFTVNTEAFF. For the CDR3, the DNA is TGTGCCAGCAGTTTCACAGTGAACACTGAAGCTTTCTTT.